Below, one T cell receptor (beta chain) is given with its context. V was clipped by 6 bases and J by 3 bases, with 12 bases between them. Germline lookup yields CDR1 SGHAT and CDR2 FQNNGV. This CDR3 is built from 13 residues. Measured with immunoSEQ multiplex PCR; TCRdb has only the in-frame clones, and not every one. This repertoire shows about 140,000 clones, around 80% found once; its top ten account for approximately 3.5%. The sample comes from a study of blood T cell repertoires in COVID-19. This chain uses TRBV11-2 with TRBJ2-7; D remains ambiguous. The clonotype was recovered from a man aged 70-80 years who had recovered from COVID-19. Material: peripheral blood. The CDR3 sequence: CASSPRLYYEQYF. CDR3 DNA sequence: TGTGCCAGCAGTCCGAGACTCTACTACGAGCAGTACTTC.